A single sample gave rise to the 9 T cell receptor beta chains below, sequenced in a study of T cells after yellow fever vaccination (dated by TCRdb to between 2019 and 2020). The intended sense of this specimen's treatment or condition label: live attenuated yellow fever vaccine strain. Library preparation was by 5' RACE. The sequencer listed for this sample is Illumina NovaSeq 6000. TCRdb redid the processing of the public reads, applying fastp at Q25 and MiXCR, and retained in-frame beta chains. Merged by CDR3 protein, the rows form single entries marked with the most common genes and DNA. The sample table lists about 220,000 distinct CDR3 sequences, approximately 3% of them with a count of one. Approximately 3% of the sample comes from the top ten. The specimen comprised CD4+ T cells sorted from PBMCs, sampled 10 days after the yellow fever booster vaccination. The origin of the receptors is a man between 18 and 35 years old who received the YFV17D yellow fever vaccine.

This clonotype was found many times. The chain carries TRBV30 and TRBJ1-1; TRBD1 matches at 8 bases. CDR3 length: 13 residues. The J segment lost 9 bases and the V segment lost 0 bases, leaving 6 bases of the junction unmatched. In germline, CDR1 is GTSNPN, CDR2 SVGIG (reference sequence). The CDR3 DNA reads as TGTGCCTGGAGTGTCCGGGACAGGAGTAAAGCTTTCTTT. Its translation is CAWSVRDRSKAFF. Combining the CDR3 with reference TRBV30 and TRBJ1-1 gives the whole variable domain SQTIHQWPATLVQPVGSPLSLECTVEGTSNPNLYWYRQAAGRGLQLLFYSVGIGQISSEVPQNLSASRPQDRQFILSSKKLLLSDSGFYLCAWSVRDRSKAFFGQGTRLTVV.

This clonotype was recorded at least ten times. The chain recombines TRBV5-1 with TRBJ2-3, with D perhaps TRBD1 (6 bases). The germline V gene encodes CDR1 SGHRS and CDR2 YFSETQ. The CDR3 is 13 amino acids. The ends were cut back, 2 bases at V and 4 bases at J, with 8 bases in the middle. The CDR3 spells CASSLWTADTQYF. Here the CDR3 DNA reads TGCGCCAGCAGCTTATGGACAGCAGATACGCAGTATTTT.

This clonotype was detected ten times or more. The CDR3: CASSGDAYNSPLHF. The CDR3 bases are TGTGCCAGCAGCGGGGACGCCTATAATTCACCCCTCCACTTT. The V call is TRBV9, the J call TRBJ1-6; D is possibly TRBD1 (5 bases). Germline V gene lookup returns CDR1 SGDLS and CDR2 YYNGEE. CDR3 size: 14 residues. Deletions cut 3 bases from V and 2 bases from J, with 6 bases between.

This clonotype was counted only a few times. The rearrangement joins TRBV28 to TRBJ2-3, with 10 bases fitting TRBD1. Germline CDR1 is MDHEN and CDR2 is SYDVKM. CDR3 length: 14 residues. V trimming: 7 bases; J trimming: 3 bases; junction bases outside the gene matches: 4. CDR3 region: CASILGQGTDTQYF. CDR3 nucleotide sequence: TGTGCCAGCATCCTGGGACAGGGGACAGATACGCAGTATTTT.

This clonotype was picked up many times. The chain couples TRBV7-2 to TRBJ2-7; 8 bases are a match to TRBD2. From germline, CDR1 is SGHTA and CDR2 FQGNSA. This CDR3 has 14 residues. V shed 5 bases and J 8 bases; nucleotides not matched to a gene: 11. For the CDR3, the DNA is TGTGCCAGCAGCCCCTATGATCGGGGGGGCAAGCAGTACTTC. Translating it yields CASSPYDRGGKQYF.

CDR3 coding DNA: TGTGCCAGCAGCTTAGGAGAAAAGGAGACCCAGTACTTC. Protein product: CASSLGEKETQYF. V is TRBV7-7 and J is TRBJ2-5; D gene ambiguous. Per germline, CDR1 SSHAT and CDR2 FNYEAQ (reference sequence). With 1 base removed from V and 5 bases from J, the gap between germline ends came to 8 bases. CDR3 size: 13 residues.

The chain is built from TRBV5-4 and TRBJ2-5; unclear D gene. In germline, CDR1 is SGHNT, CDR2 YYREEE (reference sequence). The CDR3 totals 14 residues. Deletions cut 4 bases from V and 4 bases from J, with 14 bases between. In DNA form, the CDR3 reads TGTGCCAGCAGCACACGGACCTCAGGAGAGACCCAGTACTTC. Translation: CASSTRTSGETQYF. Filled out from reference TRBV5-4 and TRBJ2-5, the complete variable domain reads ETGVTQSPTHLIKTRGQQVTLRCSSQSGHNTVSWYQQALGQGPQFIFQYYREEENGRGNFPPRFSGLQFPNYSSELNVNALELDDSALYLCASSTRTSGETQYFGPGTRLLVL.

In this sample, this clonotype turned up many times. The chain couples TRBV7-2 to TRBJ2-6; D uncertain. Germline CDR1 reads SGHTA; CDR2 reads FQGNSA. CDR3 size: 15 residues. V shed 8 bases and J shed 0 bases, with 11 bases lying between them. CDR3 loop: CASWRRHSGANVLTF. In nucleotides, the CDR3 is TGTGCCAGCTGGAGACGGCACTCTGGGGCCAACGTCCTGACTTTC.

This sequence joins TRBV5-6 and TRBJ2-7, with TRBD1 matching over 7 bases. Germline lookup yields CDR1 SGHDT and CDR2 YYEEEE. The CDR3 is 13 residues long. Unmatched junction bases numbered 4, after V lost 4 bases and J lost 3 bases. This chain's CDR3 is CASSPQGVYEQYF. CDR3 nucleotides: TGTGCCAGCAGCCCTCAGGGGGTCTACGAGCAGTACTTC.